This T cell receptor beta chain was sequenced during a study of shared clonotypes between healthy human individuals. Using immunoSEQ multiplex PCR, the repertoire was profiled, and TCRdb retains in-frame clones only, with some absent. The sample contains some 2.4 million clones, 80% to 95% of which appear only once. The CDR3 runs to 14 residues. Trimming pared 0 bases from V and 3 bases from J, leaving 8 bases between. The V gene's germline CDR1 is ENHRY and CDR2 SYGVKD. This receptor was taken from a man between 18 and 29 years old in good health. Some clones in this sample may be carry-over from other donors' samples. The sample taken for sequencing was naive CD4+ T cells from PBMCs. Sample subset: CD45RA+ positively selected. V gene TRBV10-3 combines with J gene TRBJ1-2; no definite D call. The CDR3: CAISESRVDYGYTF. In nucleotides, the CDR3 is TGTGCCATCAGTGAGTCGAGGGTCGACTATGGCTACACCTTC.